This is a list of T cell receptor beta chains from one sample in a study of shared T cell receptors in the human thymus. Assay used: immunoSEQ multiplex PCR; TCRdb lists only in-frame clones, some missing. The sample consists of approximately 580,000 clones, 70% to 80% of them appearing once. Another study also made use of these data, one on human thymus T cells.

Sequencing was done on a sample of thymocytes. Receptors were obtained from a boy less than two years old with a congenital heart defect. Each CDR3 is given with its conserved first and last residue. The order of the fields is J gene, V gene, clone size, CDR3 protein. Where a row states a size, it is once, few, many or the class of an expanded clone; other rows omit it.

j_call: TRBJ1-2
v_call: TRBV6-5
clone_size: few
cdr3_aa: CASSGGGGDYGYTF

j_call: TRBJ2-3
v_call: TRBV19
clone_size: -
cdr3_aa: CASSIDAAGTDTQYF

j_call: TRBJ1-2
v_call: TRBV7-9
clone_size: -
cdr3_aa: CASSLRGGIRNYGYTF

j_call: TRBJ2-7
v_call: TRBV5-1
clone_size: -
cdr3_aa: CASSPREAGQGRNEQYF

j_call: TRBJ2-7
v_call: TRBV14
clone_size: -
cdr3_aa: CASSQGKGEGYEQYF

j_call: TRBJ2-1
v_call: TRBV6-1
clone_size: -
cdr3_aa: CASSERSGAYNEQFF

j_call: TRBJ1-5
v_call: TRBV21-1
clone_size: -
cdr3_aa: CASSLKEAQGNQPQHF

j_call: TRBJ2-1
v_call: TRBV11-2
clone_size: few
cdr3_aa: CASSPHPSFNEQFF

j_call: TRBJ2-3
v_call: TRBV30
clone_size: -
cdr3_aa: CAWRGVVGTDTQYF

j_call: TRBJ2-1
v_call: TRBV11-2
clone_size: -
cdr3_aa: CASSLICGRSSRNEQFF

j_call: TRBJ2-1
v_call: TRBV27
clone_size: -
cdr3_aa: CASEGGENEQFF

j_call: TRBJ1-4
v_call: TRBV12-5
clone_size: -
cdr3_aa: CASGLAGRSNEKLFF

j_call: TRBJ2-3
v_call: TRBV4-3
clone_size: -
cdr3_aa: CASSQSGVTSGSQDTQYF

j_call: TRBJ2-7
v_call: TRBV12-1
clone_size: -
cdr3_aa: CASSSYREPYEQYF

j_call: TRBJ2-7
v_call: TRBV30
clone_size: -
cdr3_aa: CAWSVLGLAGGPPYEQYF

j_call: TRBJ1-1
v_call: TRBV12-5
clone_size: -
cdr3_aa: CASGSEPSGTGGNTEAFF

j_call: TRBJ2-5
v_call: TRBV5-1
clone_size: -
cdr3_aa: CASSTGTGGGETQYF

j_call: TRBJ2-3
v_call: TRBV29-1
clone_size: -
cdr3_aa: CSVEDGTVTGTDTQYF

j_call: TRBJ2-3
v_call: TRBV10-1
clone_size: -
cdr3_aa: CASRAGGPVDTQYF

j_call: TRBJ1-2
v_call: TRBV10-2
clone_size: -
cdr3_aa: CATLEPTRMGGYTF

j_call: TRBJ1-1
v_call: TRBV6-5
clone_size: few
cdr3_aa: CASSPRENTEAFF

j_call: TRBJ1-5
v_call: TRBV12-5
clone_size: -
cdr3_aa: CASGHRTGEPQHF

j_call: TRBJ1-1
v_call: TRBV28
clone_size: -
cdr3_aa: CASSLSGRLNTEAFF

j_call: TRBJ1-5
v_call: TRBV29-1
clone_size: -
cdr3_aa: CSVIDQGQPQHF

j_call: TRBJ1-1
v_call: TRBV4-1
clone_size: -
cdr3_aa: CASSQPGVSNTEAFF

j_call: TRBJ2-1
v_call: TRBV2
clone_size: -
cdr3_aa: CASSEGHRNNEQFF

j_call: TRBJ2-7
v_call: TRBV28
clone_size: -
cdr3_aa: CASSCPKGGTAEQYF

j_call: TRBJ2-7
v_call: TRBV2
clone_size: -
cdr3_aa: CASTRGSVPYEQYF

j_call: TRBJ1-1
v_call: TRBV9
clone_size: -
cdr3_aa: CASSEPTGDENTEAFF

j_call: TRBJ2-4
v_call: TRBV9
clone_size: -
cdr3_aa: CASSPRQGSAKNIQYF

j_call: TRBJ2-7
v_call: TRBV11-2
clone_size: -
cdr3_aa: CASSKGVVYEQYF

j_call: TRBJ1-1
v_call: TRBV5-6
clone_size: -
cdr3_aa: CASSHRSAAFF

j_call: TRBJ2-7
v_call: TRBV14
clone_size: -
cdr3_aa: CASSRGGAGSYEQYF

j_call: TRBJ1-5
v_call: TRBV7-9
clone_size: -
cdr3_aa: CASSLTGLNQPQHF

j_call: TRBJ2-2
v_call: TRBV5-4
clone_size: -
cdr3_aa: CASSPFSLTGGNTGELFF

j_call: TRBJ2-1
v_call: TRBV4-3
clone_size: -
cdr3_aa: CASSQGPGASSYNEQFF

j_call: TRBJ2-6
v_call: TRBV28
clone_size: -
cdr3_aa: CASSLTGQFSGANVLTF

j_call: TRBJ2-7
v_call: TRBV4-3
clone_size: -
cdr3_aa: CASSQSQGDSYEQYF

j_call: TRBJ1-4
v_call: TRBV5-4
clone_size: -
cdr3_aa: CASSLRSGANEKLFF

j_call: TRBJ1-5
v_call: TRBV30
clone_size: once
cdr3_aa: CAWSVGQGHYFIPIFVVRPQHF

j_call: TRBJ1-2
v_call: TRBV5-4
clone_size: -
cdr3_aa: CASSLRDRDYGYTF

j_call: TRBJ1-5
v_call: TRBV4-1
clone_size: -
cdr3_aa: CASSQILRDRRLSNQPQHF

j_call: TRBJ2-7
v_call: TRBV15
clone_size: -
cdr3_aa: CATSRPTSGSSYEQYF

j_call: TRBJ2-7
v_call: TRBV11-2
clone_size: -
cdr3_aa: CASSFKASPGGVYREQYF

j_call: TRBJ2-7
v_call: TRBV11-3
clone_size: -
cdr3_aa: CASRGRDRNYEQYF